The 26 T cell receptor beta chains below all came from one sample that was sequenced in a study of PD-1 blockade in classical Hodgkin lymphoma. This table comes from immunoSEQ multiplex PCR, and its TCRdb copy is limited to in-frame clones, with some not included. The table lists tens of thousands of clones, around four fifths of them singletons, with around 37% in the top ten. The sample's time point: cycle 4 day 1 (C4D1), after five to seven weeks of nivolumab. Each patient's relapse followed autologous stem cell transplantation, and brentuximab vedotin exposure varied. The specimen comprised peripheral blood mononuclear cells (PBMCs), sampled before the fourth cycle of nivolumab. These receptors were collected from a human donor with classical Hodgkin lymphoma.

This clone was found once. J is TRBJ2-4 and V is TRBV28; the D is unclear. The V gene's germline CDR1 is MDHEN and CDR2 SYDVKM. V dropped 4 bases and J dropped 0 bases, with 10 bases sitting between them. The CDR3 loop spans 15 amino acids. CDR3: CASSSPAVAKNIQYF. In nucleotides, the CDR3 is TGTGCCAGCAGTTCCCCTGCGGTAGCCAAAAACATTCAGTACTTC.

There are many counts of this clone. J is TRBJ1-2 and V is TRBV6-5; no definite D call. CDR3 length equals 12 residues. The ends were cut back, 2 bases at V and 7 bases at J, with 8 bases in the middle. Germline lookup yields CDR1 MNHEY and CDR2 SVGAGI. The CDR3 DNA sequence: TGTGCCAGCAGTTACGTGGGAGGTGGCTACACCTTC. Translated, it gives CASSYVGGGYTF.

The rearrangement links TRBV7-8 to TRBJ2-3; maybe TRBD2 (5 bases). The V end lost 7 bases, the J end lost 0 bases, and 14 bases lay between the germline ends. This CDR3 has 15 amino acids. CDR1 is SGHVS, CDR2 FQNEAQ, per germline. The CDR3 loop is CASKVGRTSTDTQYF. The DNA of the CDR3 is TGTGCCAGCAAGGTCGGACGGACTAGCACAGATACGCAGTATTTT.

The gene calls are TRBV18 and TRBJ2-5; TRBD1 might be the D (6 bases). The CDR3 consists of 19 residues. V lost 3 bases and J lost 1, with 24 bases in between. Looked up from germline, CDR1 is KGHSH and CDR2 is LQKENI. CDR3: CASSPGAVTAGSVQETQYF. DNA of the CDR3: TGTGCCAGCTCACCGGGGGCGGTGACAGCAGGATCGGTCCAAGAGACCCAGTACTTC. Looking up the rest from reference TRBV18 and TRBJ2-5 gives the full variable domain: NAGVMQNPRHLVRRRGQEARLRCSPMKGHSHVYWYRQLPEEGLKFMVYLQKENIIDESGMPKERFSAEFPKEGPSILRIQQVVRGDSAAYFCASSPGAVTAGSVQETQYFGPGTRLLVL.

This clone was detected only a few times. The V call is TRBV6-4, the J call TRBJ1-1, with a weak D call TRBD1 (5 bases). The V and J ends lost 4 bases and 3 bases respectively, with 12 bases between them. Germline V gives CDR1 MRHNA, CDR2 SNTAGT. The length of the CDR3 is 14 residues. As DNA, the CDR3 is TGTGCCAGCAGTGCTTGGGTGGGGGACACTGAAGCTTTCTTT. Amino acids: CASSAWVGDTEAFF.

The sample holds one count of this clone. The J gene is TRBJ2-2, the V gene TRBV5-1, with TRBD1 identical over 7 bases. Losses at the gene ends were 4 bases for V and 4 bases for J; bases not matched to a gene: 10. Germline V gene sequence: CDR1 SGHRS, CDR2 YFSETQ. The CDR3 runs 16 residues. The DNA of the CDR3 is TGCGCCAGCAGCGATGGGAGACAGGGCCCCACCGGGGAGCTGTTTTTT. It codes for CASSDGRQGPTGELFF. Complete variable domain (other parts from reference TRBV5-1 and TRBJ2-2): KAGVTQTPRYLIKTRGQQVTLSCSPISGHRSVSWYQQTPGQGLQFLFEYFSETQRNKGNFPGRFSGRQFSNSRSEMNVSTLELGDSALYLCASSDGRQGPTGELFFGEGSRLTVL.

DNA of the CDR3: TGTGCCAGCAGCCTGGAGACAAGAAACTATGGCTACACCTTC. It yields the protein CASSLETRNYGYTF. The gene calls are TRBV5-6 and TRBJ1-2; D gene unclear. CDR1 is SGHDT, CDR2 YYEEEE, per germline. The V and J ends lost 4 bases and 2 bases respectively, with 12 bases between them. The CDR3 runs to 14 residues.

CDR3 coding DNA: TGTGCCTGGAGTCGCGAAGGCCCCCTCCACTTT. It is translated as CAWSREGPLHF. The J gene is TRBJ1-6, the V gene TRBV30; D is uncertain. V was pared by 2 bases and J by 13 bases, with 9 bases between. The CDR3 has 11 amino acids. CDR1 GTSNPN and CDR2 SVGIG come from the germline V gene (reference sequence). Full variable domain (rest looked up from reference TRBV30 and TRBJ1-6): SQTIHQWPATLVQPVGSPLSLECTVEGTSNPNLYWYRQAAGRGLQLLFYSVGIGQISSEVPQNLSASRPQDRQFILSSKKLLLSDSGFYLCAWSREGPLHFGNGTRLTVT.

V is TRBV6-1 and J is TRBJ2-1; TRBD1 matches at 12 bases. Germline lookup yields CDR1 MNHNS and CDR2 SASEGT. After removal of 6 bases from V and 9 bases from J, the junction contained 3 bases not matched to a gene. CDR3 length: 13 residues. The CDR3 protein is CASRGQGAGEQFF. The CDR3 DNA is TGTGCCAGCAGGGGACAGGGGGCGGGTGAGCAGTTCTTC.

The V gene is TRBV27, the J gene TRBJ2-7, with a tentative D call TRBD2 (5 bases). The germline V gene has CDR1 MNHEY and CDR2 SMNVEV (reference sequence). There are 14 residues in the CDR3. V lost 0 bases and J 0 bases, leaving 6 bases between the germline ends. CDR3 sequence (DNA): TGTGCCAGCAGTTTATCGACTAACTCCTACGAGCAGTACTTC. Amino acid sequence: CASSLSTNSYEQYF.

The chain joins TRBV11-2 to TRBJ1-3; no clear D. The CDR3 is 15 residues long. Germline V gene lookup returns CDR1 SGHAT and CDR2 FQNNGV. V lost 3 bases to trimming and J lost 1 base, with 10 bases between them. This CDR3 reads CASSFSTESGNTIYF. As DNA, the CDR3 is TGTGCCAGCAGCTTTTCCACTGAATCTGGAAACACCATATATTTT.

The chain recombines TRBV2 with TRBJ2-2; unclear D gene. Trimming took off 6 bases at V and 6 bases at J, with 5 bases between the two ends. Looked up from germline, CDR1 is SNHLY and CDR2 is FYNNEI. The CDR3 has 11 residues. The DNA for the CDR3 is TGTGCCAGCAGGGACCCCGGGGAGCTGTTTTTT. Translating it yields CASRDPGELFF.

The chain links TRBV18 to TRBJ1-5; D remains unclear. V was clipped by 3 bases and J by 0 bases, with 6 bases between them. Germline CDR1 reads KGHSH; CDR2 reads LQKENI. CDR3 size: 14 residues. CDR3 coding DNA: TGTGCCAGCTCACCGGCCAATAGCAATCAGCCCCAGCATTTT. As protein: CASSPANSNQPQHF.

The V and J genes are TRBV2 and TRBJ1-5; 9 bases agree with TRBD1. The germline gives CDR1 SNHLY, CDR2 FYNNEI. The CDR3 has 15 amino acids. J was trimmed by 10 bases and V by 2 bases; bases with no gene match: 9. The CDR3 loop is CASSELGQGVEPQHF. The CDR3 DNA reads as TGTGCCAGCAGTGAATTGGGACAGGGAGTTGAACCCCAGCATTTT.

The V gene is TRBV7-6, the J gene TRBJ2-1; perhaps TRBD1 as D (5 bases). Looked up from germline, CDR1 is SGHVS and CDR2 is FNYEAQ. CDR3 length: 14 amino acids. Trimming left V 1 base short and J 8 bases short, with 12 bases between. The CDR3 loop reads CASSLVTGRDEQFF. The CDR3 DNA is TGTGCCAGCAGCTTAGTTACAGGCAGGGATGAGCAGTTCTTC.

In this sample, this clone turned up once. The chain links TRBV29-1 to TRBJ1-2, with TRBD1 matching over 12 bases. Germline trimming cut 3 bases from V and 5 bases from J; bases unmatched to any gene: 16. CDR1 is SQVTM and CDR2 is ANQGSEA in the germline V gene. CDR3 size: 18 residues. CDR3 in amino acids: CSVEAVEGDRGQIYGYTF. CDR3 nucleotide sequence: TGCAGCGTTGAGGCGGTAGAAGGGGACAGGGGGCAGATTTATGGCTACACCTTC.

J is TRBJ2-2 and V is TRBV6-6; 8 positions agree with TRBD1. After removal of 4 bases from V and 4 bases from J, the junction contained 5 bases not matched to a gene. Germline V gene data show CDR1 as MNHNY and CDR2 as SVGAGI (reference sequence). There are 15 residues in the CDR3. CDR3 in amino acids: CASSFQGAVTGELFF. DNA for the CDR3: TGTGCCAGCAGTTTTCAGGGGGCAGTCACCGGGGAGCTGTTTTTT.

The CDR3 coding sequence is TGCAGCGTTAAGGACGTACAGAGGACTGAAGCTTTCTTT. Translated: CSVKDVQRTEAFF. The chain has TRBV29-1 and TRBJ1-1; D not resolved. The V gene's germline CDR1 is SQVTM and CDR2 ANQGSEA. The V end lost 5 bases, the J end lost 5 bases, and 15 bases lay between the germline ends. This CDR3 region has 13 residues.

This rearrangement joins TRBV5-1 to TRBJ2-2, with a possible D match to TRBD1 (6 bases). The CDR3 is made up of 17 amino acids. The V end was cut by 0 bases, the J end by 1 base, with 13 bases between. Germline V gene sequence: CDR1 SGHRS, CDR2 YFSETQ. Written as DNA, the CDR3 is TGCGCCAGCAGCTTGGTGCCCCCGGGACAGAACACCGGGGAGCTGTTTTTT. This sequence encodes CASSLVPPGQNTGELFF.

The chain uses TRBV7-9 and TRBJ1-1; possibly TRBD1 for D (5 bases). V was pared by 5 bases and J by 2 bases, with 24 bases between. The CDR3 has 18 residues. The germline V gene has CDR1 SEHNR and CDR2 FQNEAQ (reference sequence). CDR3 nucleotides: TGTGCCAGCAGCCCGGCAGGCGGGGCCATAACAACAAACACTGAAGCTTTCTTT. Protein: CASSPAGGAITTNTEAFF.

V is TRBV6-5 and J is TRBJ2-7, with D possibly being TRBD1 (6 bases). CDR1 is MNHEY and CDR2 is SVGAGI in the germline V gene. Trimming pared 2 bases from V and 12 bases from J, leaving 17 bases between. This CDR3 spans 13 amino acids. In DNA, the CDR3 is TGTGCCAGCAGTTACGGAGACAGGACGGTCTCGTACTTC. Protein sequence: CASSYGDRTVSYF.

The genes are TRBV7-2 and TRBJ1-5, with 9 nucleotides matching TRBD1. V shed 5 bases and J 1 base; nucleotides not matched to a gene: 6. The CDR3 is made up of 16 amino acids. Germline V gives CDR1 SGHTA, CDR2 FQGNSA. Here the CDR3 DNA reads TGTGCCAGCAGCACACAGGGGGCCCTAAGCAATCAGCCCCAGCATTTT. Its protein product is CASSTQGALSNQPQHF.

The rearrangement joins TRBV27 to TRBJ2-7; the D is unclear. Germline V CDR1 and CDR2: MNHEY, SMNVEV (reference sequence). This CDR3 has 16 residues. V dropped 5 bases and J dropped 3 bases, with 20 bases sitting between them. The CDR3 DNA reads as TGTGCCAGCAGTAGGTCTAGTATGGTCATGGACTACGAGCAGTACTTC. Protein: CASSRSSMVMDYEQYF.

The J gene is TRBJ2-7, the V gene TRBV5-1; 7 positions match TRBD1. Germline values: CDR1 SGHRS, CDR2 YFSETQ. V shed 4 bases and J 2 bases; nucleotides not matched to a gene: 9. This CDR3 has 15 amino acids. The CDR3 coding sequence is TGCGCCAGCAGCCCATTTCGGGACAGTACCTACGAGCAGTACTTC. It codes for CASSPFRDSTYEQYF.

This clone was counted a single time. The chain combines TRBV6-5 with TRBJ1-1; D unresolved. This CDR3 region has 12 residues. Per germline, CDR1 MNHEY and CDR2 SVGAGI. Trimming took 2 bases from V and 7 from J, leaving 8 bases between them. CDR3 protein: CASSYQSGEAFF. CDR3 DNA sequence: TGTGCCAGCAGTTACCAGTCGGGTGAAGCTTTCTTT.

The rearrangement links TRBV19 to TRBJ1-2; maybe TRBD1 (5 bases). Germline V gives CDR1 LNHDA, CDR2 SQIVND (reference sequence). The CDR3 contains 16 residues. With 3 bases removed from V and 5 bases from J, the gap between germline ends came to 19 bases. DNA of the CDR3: TGTGCCAGTAGTATTACTCAGGGCAGGGAAGGGTATGGCTACACCTTC. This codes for CASSITQGREGYGYTF.